The clone carrying this TCR beta chain was detected only once. Its antigen is unidentified. RNA was extracted and reverse transcribed into cDNA as the sequencing template. Assay used: immunoSEQ multiplex PCR; TCRdb lists only in-frame clones, some missing. The table records some 110,000 clones, approximately 52% of them present only once. This sample was included in a study of CD8+ T cells in alopecia areata. Study at large: Treatment of the treated patients consisted of oral tofacitinib, 5 to 10 mg twice daily. The authors scored treated patients' severity by affected scalp percentage.

Sample treatment: oral pan-JAK inhibitor, 5-10 mg twice daily. The V gene lost 2 bases and the J gene lost 4 bases, with 9 bases spanning the gap. From germline, CDR1 is GTSNPN and CDR2 SVGIG (reference sequence). The CDR3 totals 13 residues. Study-level results: Patients displayed less clarity in TCR sharing than mice, a finding possibly related to HLA. Tofacitinib delivered significant drops in scalp clonality and in expanded CD8+ clones among the top 100.

Sequenced here: CD8+ T cells sorted from blood, sampled at week 4, from a patient treated with tofacitinib. This sequence was found in a human donor with alopecia areata. The chain couples TRBV30 to TRBJ1-5, with D possibly TRBD1 on 5 matching bases. The CDR3 region has the DNA TGTGCCTGGAGTCCGGCAGGGAATCAGCCCCAGCATTTT. This translates into CAWSPAGNQPQHF.